This TCR beta chain was identified in a study of CD8 T cells in Susac syndrome. When the RNA was reverse transcribed, random hexamers were used with an input of about 0.5 to 1 ug. An immunoSEQ multiplex PCR generated amplified TCR beta CDR3 products spanning 54 Vbeta and 13 Jbeta. TCRdb processed the immunoSEQ multiplex PCR reads anew with MiXCR; each CDR3 protein has one entry. The sample lists under 95,000 distinct CDR3 sequences, about 95% occurring once. CD8+ and CD4+ T cells taken from blood had their TCR beta sequenced. Negative magnetic isolation gave CD8+ and CD4+ cells; FACS enriched CD8+ TEMRA. The CDR3 is 18 residues long. Germline V gene sequence: CDR1 MDHEN, CDR2 SYDVKM. V shed 6 bases and J 2 bases; nucleotides not matched to a gene: 11.

Sequencing input: CD8+ T cells from PBMCs. This receptor was identified in a human donor with Susac syndrome. The chain carries TRBV28 and TRBJ2-5, with 14 bases matching TRBD2. CDR3 sequence: CASSLTSGRALLQETQYF. CDR3 coding DNA: TGTGCCAGCAGCTTGACTAGCGGGAGGGCCCTTTTACAAGAGACCCAGTACTTC.